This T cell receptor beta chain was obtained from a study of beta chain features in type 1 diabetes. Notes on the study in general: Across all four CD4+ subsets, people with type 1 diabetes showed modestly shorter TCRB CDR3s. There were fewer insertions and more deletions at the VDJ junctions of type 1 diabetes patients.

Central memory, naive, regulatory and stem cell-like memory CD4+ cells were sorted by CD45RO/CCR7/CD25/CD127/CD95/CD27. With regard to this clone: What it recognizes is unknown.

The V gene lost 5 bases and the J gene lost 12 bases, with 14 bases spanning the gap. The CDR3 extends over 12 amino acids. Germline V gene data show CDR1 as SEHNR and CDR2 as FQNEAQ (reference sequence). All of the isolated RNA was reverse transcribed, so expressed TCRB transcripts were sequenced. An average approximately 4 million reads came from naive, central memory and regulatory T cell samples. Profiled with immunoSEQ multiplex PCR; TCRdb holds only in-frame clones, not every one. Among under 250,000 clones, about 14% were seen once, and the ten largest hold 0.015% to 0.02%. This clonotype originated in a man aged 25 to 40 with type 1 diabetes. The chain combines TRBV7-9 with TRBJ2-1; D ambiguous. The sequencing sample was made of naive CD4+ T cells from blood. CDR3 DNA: TGTGCCAGCAGCACGTGGTCCACTCGGCAGTTCTTC. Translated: CASSTWSTRQFF.